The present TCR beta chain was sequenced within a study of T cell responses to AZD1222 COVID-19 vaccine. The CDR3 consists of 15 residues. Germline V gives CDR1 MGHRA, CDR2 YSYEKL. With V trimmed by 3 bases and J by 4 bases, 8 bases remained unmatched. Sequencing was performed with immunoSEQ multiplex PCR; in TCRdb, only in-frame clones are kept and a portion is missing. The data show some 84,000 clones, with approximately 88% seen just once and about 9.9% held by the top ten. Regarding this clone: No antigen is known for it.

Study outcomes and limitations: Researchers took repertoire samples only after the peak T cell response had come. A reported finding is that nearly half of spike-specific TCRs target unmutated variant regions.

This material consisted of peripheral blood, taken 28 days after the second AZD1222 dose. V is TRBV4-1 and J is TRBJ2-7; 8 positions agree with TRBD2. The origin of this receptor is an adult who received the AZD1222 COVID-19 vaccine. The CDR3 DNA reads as TGCGCCAGCAGCCAGCTAAGACTAGCGAGGTACGAGCAGTACTTC. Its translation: CASSQLRLARYEQYF.